This T cell receptor (beta chain) was captured by sequencing in a study of beta chain features in type 1 diabetes (dated by TCRdb to the late 2010s). General notes on the study: Mean age, gender distribution, total cell number and subset yield were not different between patients and healthy donors. Across all samples, some 99 million sorted cells were examined, and cell number per subset correlated strongly with RNA yield. In the study, TCRB repertoires of sorted circulating CD4+ T cell subsets from recently diagnosed type 1 diabetes patients were compared with those of matched healthy donors. Regulatory and stem cell-like memory subsets were isolated from only 8 patients and about eight healthy donors, whereas naive and central memory subsets came from all 28 donors.

The High Capacity cDNA Reverse Transcription Kit was used to reverse transcribe all of the isolated RNA, meaning that expressed TCRB transcripts were what got sequenced. Deep immunoSEQ sequencing was applied to naive, central memory and regulatory T cell samples, giving an average of roughly 3.3 million total reads per sample. Sorted cells were lysed in RLT buffer and RNA was extracted with DNase-treated RNeasy Micro or Mini kits, depending on cell number. To prevent cross-contamination, each cell subset was processed individually, whereas patient and healthy donor samples were processed jointly. The immunoSEQ multiplex PCR was used to amplify TCRB sequences from cDNA, generating 87-bp fragments that spanned the CDR3 region. Sequencing of the amplicons was done on the Illumina HiSeq platform. The paper's processing steps were these. Synthetic template baselines were used to correct PCR bias computationally, reads within Hamming distance 2 were collapsed, and singletons that could not be merged were discarded. Reads were aligned against IMGT to assign V, D and J genes, CDR3 length and insertions or deletions at six rearrangement sites. Within each subset, clonotype counts were normalized to sorted cell number, and only after that were true diversity and Gini coefficients computed with the tcR R package. The overlap coefficient, calculated on TCRB nucleotide sequences, was used to measure repertoire sharing. What TCRdb holds here is the immuneACCESS table cut down to in-frame rearrangements. Part of the clones is not present; checked against another copy, under half of the missing clones reflect an unresolved V gene, and the others are unexplained. For V, J and clone size, that table is used; D and trimming come from the DNA. The sample has 100,000 to 150,000 clones on record, 15% to 20% of them singletons. Together, the top ten hold around 2.5% of the sample.

The CDR3 contains 13 residues, cysteine and phenylalanine counted. Only the CDR3 portion is preserved as DNA: 39 bases, with reading frame beginning at the first base. Per the germline V gene, MNHEY is the CDR1 and SVGAGI is the CDR2. The trim is 6 bases for V and 1 base for J, with a gap of 7 bases between the germline ends. As concerns this clone: The antigen it binds to is not known. No much larger clonotype is one base removed from it; base qualities were not supplied.

A single peripheral blood draw of approximately 120 mL on average was collected from each donor into heparinised tubes. A BD FACSAria II was used to sort naive, central memory, regulatory and stem cell-like memory CD4+ T cells with a panel that included CD45RO, CCR7, CD25, CD127, CD95 and CD27. All sorted populations exceeded 95% purity. PBMCs were isolated right away by Lymphoprep density gradient centrifugation and were stained directly, without culture. So that batch effects would be minimized, each experiment stained and sorted samples in pairs, pairing one healthy donor with one patient. General findings and caveats noted by the study authors: Naive, central memory and regulatory TCRB repertoires appeared to be more similar among patients than among healthy donors. In all four CD4+ subsets, TCRB CDR3 length was moderately but significantly shorter in type 1 diabetes patients. Shorter templates might be favored by PCR, yet because patient and control samples were amplified and corrected together, any such skew would affect both groups equally. At VDJ recombination sites, patients with type 1 diabetes made fewer insertions and deleted more nucleotides, a pattern implying thymic rearrangement abnormalities. Because cDNA was sequenced instead of genomic DNA, highly expressing activated cells could be over-represented, though the groups showed no difference in activation or CD3 levels. Because the HLA sub-analyses included only small numbers of individuals, any influence of HLA type on TCRB rearrangement was left unresolved.

This TCR derives from a man younger than 30 with type 1 diabetes. Sequences were obtained from central memory CD4+ T cells from blood. Recombination linked TRBV6-5 to TRBJ1-5, with no confidently assigned D gene. In nucleotide form, the sequence is TGTGCCAGCAGCCACGACAGCAATCAGCCCCAGCATTTT. Its translation reads: CASSHDSNQPQHF.